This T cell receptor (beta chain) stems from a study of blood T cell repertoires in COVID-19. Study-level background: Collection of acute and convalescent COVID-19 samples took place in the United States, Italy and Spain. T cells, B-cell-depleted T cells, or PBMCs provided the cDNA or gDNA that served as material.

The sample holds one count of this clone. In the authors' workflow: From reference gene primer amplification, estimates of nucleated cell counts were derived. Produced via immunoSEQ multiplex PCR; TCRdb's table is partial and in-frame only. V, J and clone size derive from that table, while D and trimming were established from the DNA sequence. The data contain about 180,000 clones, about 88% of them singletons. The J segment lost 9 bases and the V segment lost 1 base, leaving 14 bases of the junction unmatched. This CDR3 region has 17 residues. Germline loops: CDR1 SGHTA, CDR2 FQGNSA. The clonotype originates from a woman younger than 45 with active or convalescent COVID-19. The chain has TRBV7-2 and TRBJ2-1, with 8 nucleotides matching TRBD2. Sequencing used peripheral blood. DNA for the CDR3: TGTGCCAGCAGCTTAGAGGCTAGCGGGTTGGGAGGGGGTGAGCAGTTCTTC. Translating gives CASSLEASGLGGGEQFF.